Listed here is a single TCR beta chain. Its antigen remains unidentified. One end of the junction does not line up with germline, which may come from a read error. This specimen comes from a study of blood T cells in healthy people across ages. General study points: Unsorted PBMCs prevented conclusive naive versus antigen-experienced comparison.

Then a second PCR, running roughly 7 to 11 cycles, was carried out with a sample-barcoded 5' primer and a J-beta primer mix. TCRdb itself ran the 5' RACE reads through MiXCR, one entry per CDR3 protein. The table shows approximately 880,000 distinct CDR3 sequences, with around 46% occurring only once. The specimen was blood. This clonotype was obtained from a man aged 30 to 45 in good health.

The CDR3 is CSALSGLAGGRSCEQYF. CDR3 DNA sequence: TGCAGTGCTTTGTCGGGACTAGCGGGGGGTCGATCCTGCGAGCAGTACTTC. The chain combines TRBV20-1 with TRBJ2-7; 15 bases agree with TRBD2. Germline CDR1 reads DFQATT; CDR2 reads SNEGSKA (reference sequence). The CDR3 totals 17 residues.